Listed below are T cell receptor beta chains from one sample, sequenced in a study of cytomegalovirus exposure and HLA in healthy donors. The assay was immunoSEQ multiplex PCR, and TCRdb's table has in-frame clones only and misses some. The table includes some 210,000 clones, 75% to 80% detected once. Sequenced material: PBMCs. These receptors were collected from a woman between 25 and 40 years old in good health and CMV-seropositive. CDR3s include the opening cysteine and the closing phenylalanine or tryptophan. The order of the fields is D gene, J gene, clone size, V gene, CDR3 protein, CDR3 DNA. A D gene is named only where the DNA matches it firmly. Clone size is given for some rows only: seen once, a few or many times, or a class if the clone is expanded.

>.|TRBJ2-7|few|TRBV27
CASSLLAASSYEQYF
TGTGCCAGCAGTTTATTGGCAGCGAGCTCCTACGAGCAGTACTTC
>.|TRBJ2-3|once|TRBV5-1
CASSPGSLTTDTQYF
TGCGCCAGCAGTCCAGGGTCCCTTACCACAGATACGCAGTATTTT
>.|TRBJ2-1|.|TRBV7-2
CASSPKRVADYNEQFF
TGTGCCAGCAGCCCGAAGCGCGTAGCGGACTACAATGAGCAGTTCTTC
>TRBD1|TRBJ1-6|few|TRBV9
CASSAETGGFSSSYNSPLHF
TGTGCCAGCAGCGCGGAGACAGGGGGCTTTTCGAGCTCCTATAATTCACCCCTCCACTTT
>.|TRBJ2-2|.|TRBV12-2
CASRDPGTGIRTGELFF
TGTGCAAGTCGCGATCCCGGGACAGGGATTCGCACCGGGGAGCTGTTTTTT
>.|TRBJ1-1|.|TRBV14
CASSQDRFTEAFF
TGTGCCAGCAGCCAAGATAGATTCACTGAAGCTTTCTTT
>.|TRBJ2-3|.|TRBV5-6
CASLKQGGDTQYF
TGTGCCAGTCTAAAACAGGGTGGAGATACGCAGTATTTT
>TRBD1|TRBJ1-1|.|TRBV7-2
CASSLGQVNTEAFF
TGTGCCAGCAGCTTGGGACAGGTGAACACTGAAGCTTTCTTT
>TRBD2|TRBJ2-7|.|TRBV30
CAWSGSGRATYEQYF
TGTGCCTGGAGTGGTAGCGGGAGGGCCACCTACGAGCAGTACTTC
>TRBD1|TRBJ2-7|.|TRBV6-5
CASSLRDRGVYEQYF
TGTGCCAGCAGTTTACGGGACAGGGGCGTCTACGAGCAGTACTTC
>.|TRBJ1-2|.|TRBV7-9
CASSLVDYGYTF
TGTGCCAGCAGCTTAGTCGACTATGGCTACACCTTC
>TRBD2|TRBJ2-3|.|TRBV30
CAWSIQGASGRAILYF
TGTGCCTGGTCAATTCAGGGGGCTAGCGGGAGGGCCATTCTGTATTTT
>TRBD1|TRBJ1-2|.|TRBV15
CATSRTGYGYTF
TGTGCCACCAGCAGGACAGGGTATGGCTACACCTTC
>TRBD1|TRBJ1-2|.|TRBV5-8
CASRRTGGVNKAYTF
TGTGCCAGCAGGCGGACAGGGGGCGTGAATAAGGCCTACACCTTC
>.|TRBJ1-5|.|TRBV7-2
CASSLRSSNQPQHF
TGTGCCAGCAGCTTAAGGAGTAGCAATCAGCCCCAGCATTTT
>.|TRBJ1-1|.|TRBV18
CASSPTAGDNEAFF
TGTGCCAGCTCACCAACAGCGGGTGATAATGAAGCTTTCTTT
>.|TRBJ1-1|.|TRBV30
CAWGGYTEAFF
TGTGCCTGGGGCGGATACACTGAAGCTTTCTTT
>.|TRBJ2-7|.|TRBV19
CASSPDRRVNEQYF
TGTGCCAGTAGTCCGGACCGCAGGGTGAACGAGCAGTACTTC
>.|TRBJ1-5|few|TRBV29-1
CSVATDRMNQPQHF
TGCAGCGTCGCAACGGACAGAATGAATCAGCCCCAGCATTTT
>TRBD1|TRBJ1-2|.|TRBV9
CASSTLGQGFIYGYTF
TGTGCCAGCAGCACCTTGGGACAGGGTTTCATCTATGGCTACACCTTC
>.|TRBJ1-5|.|TRBV19
CASRGGREKNQPQHF
TGTGCCAGTAGGGGAGGCAGGGAGAAAAATCAGCCCCAGCATTTT
>.|TRBJ2-7|.|TRBV28
CASSFGVREGKQYF
TGTGCCAGCAGTTTTGGGGTCCGGGAAGGGAAGCAGTACTTC
>.|TRBJ1-1|.|TRBV6-1
CASSEGAEGTEAFF
TGTGCCAGCTCCGAGGGCGCAGAGGGAACTGAAGCTTTCTTT
>TRBD1|TRBJ2-2|.|TRBV6-5
CASLPGTGFGGELFF
TGTGCCAGCCTGCCCGGGACAGGGTTTGGCGGGGAGCTGTTTTTT
>.|TRBJ2-3|few|TRBV30
CAWSHLGQGVADTQYF
TGTGCCTGGAGCCATCTGGGGCAGGGTGTCGCAGATACGCAGTATTTT
>.|TRBJ2-7|.|TRBV27
CASSPSSYEQYF
TGTGCCAGCAGTCCCAGCTCCTACGAGCAGTACTTC
>.|TRBJ2-5|.|TRBV7-3
CASSQDGHQETQYF
TGTGCCAGCAGCCAAGACGGACATCAAGAGACCCAGTACTTC
>TRBD2|TRBJ2-1|once|TRBV27
CASSSGGLAYSLPYNEQFF
TGTGCCAGCAGTTCAGGCGGACTAGCTTATTCTCTACCCTACAATGAGCAGTTCTTC
>TRBD2|TRBJ2-3|.|TRBV7-3
CASSLAGGTDTQYF
TGTGCCAGCAGCTTAGCGGGAGGAACAGATACGCAGTATTTT
>TRBD1|TRBJ1-4|.|TRBV28
CASSLSWGQGLSATNEKLFF
TGTGCCAGCAGTTTATCTTGGGGACAGGGTCTATCTGCAACTAATGAAAAACTGTTTTTT
>TRBD2|TRBJ2-1|.|TRBV7-2
CASSLESGNVRFF
TGTGCCAGCAGCTTAGAAAGCGGGAATGTGAGGTTCTTC
>.|TRBJ2-5|.|TRBV6-5
CASSRGNQETQYF
TGTGCCAGCAGTAGGGGTAACCAAGAGACCCAGTACTTC
>.|TRBJ1-6|.|TRBV7-2
CASSLTSSSYNSPLHF
TGTGCCAGCAGCTTGACATCCAGCTCCTATAATTCACCCCTCCACTTT
>.|TRBJ2-3|.|TRBV5-1
CASSLGLNTDTQYF
TGCGCCAGCAGCTTGGGACTCAACACAGATACGCAGTATTTT
>TRBD2|TRBJ2-3|.|TRBV6-6
CASSYGLAGIADTQYF
TGTGCCAGCAGTTACGGATTAGCGGGGATCGCAGATACGCAGTATTTT
>TRBD1|TRBJ2-7|.|TRBV19
CASSIPGQGAHEQYF
TGTGCCAGTAGTATCCCGGGACAGGGGGCTCACGAGCAGTACTTC
>TRBD1|TRBJ2-7|once|TRBV11-2
CASSTGTGPYYEQYF
TGTGCCAGCAGCACCGGGACAGGGCCTTATTACGAGCAGTACTTC
>.|TRBJ1-6|once|TRBV30
CAWNRVNSPLHF
TGTGCCTGGAACAGGGTTAATTCACCCCTCCACTTT